One T cell receptor beta chain is described in this entry. The data are from a study of human T cells and chemical hapten exposure. Germline values: CDR1 SSHAT, CDR2 FNYEAQ (reference sequence). V dropped 4 bases and J dropped 0; count of bases not matched to a gene: 18. The CDR3 is made up of 20 amino acids. The library gave individual cDNA molecules unique molecular identifiers. TCRdb called the RACE reads again in MiXCR, with one record for every CDR3 protein. In the table there are 95,000 to 150,000 distinct CDR3 sequences, approximately 10% of which are singletons. Time point in this sample: patch test 3, about 24 weeks after DPC sensitization. The treatment is: therapeutic diphenylcyclopropenone sensitization with weekly scalp DPC. The study extracted total RNA from unfractionated whole blood.

The sample in question was whole blood, obtained in connection with sensitization to the hapten diphenylcyclopropenone (DPC). This chain links TRBV7-7 with TRBJ2-5; TRBD2 matches at 9 bases. This TCR was recovered from a woman aged 45-60 years with alopecia areata. Some clones in this sample may be carry-over from other donors' samples. The CDR3 bases are TGTGCCAGCAGCTCCTCCCTAGGGGTAGCGGGAGTGGGGTACCAAGAGACCCAGTACTTC. This translates into CASSSSLGVAGVGYQETQYF.